The rows below give T cell receptor beta chains drawn from one sample of a study of early T cells in non-severe SARS-CoV-2 infection. TCRdb ran MiXCR on the 5' RACE reads and lists one entry per CDR3 protein. The table lists tens of thousands of distinct CDR3 sequences, about 13% of them singletons. The sample taken for sequencing was whole blood. The receptors originated from an adult who was a healthcare worker with PCR-confirmed SARS-CoV-2 infection or an uninfected control (not recorded which). Both conserved end residues are part of each CDR3. A D gene is named only where the DNA matches it firmly. Not every row has a clone size; where given, it reads once, few, many or a size class.

>TRBJ1-4|TRBV27|few|TRBD1
TGTGCCACCTCGGGACAGCGATCCAATGAAAAACTGTTTTTT
CATSGQRSNEKLFF
>TRBJ2-5|TRBV12-5|few|TRBD1
TGTGCTAGTGGTCGGGACAGGGGAGGGCTTGAGACCCAGTACTTC
CASGRDRGGLETQYF
>TRBJ2-7|TRBV20-1|-|TRBD1
TGCAGTGCTTCCCTCTCTGCGGACAGGGACTACGAGCAGTACTTC
CSASLSADRDYEQYF
>TRBJ2-4|TRBV20-1|-|-
TGCAGTGCTAGCCCCTTAGCCAAAAACATTCAGTACTTC
CSASPLAKNIQYF
>TRBJ2-6|TRBV12-3/TRBV12-4|few|TRBD2
TGTGCCAGCAGTTTGACTAGCGGGAGATCCGGGGCCAACGTCCTGACTTTC
CASSLTSGRSGANVLTF
>TRBJ2-3|TRBV7-9|-|-
TGTGCCAGCAGCCCCCATGTGGCGTCTAGCACAGATACGCAGTATTTT
CASSPHVASSTDTQYF
>TRBJ2-6|TRBV4-1|-|-
TGCGCCAGCAGCCAAGATGGTGTAACAGCGAGTGGGGCCAACGTCCTGACTTTC
CASSQDGVTASGANVLTF
>TRBJ1-1|TRBV6-6|many|-
TGTGCCAGCAGTTCCCGGACGGGGAACACTGAAGTTTTCTTT
CASSSRTGNTEVFF
>TRBJ1-4|TRBV19|few|TRBD1
TGTGCCAGTAGTGTCCCCGGACAGGGGAAAAACGTGTTTTTT
CASSVPGQGKNVFF
>TRBJ2-1|TRBV5-1|-|-
TGCGCCAGCAGCTTGGAACAAAACTACAATGAGCAGTTCTTC
CASSLEQNYNEQFF
>TRBJ1-1|TRBV29-1|-|-
TGCAGCGTTGTCACATCATCAACCCTACGGGCTTTCTTT
CSVVTSSTLRAFF
>TRBJ2-4|TRBV11-2|-|TRBD1
TGTGCCAGCAGCTTACCCATACAGGGGTGGAAAAACATTCAGTACTTC
CASSLPIQGWKNIQYF
>TRBJ1-6|TRBV7-9|few|-
TGTGCCAGCAGCTTATATGGGACGTCTGGTTCACCCCTCCACTTT
CASSLYGTSGSPLHF
>TRBJ2-5|TRBV20-1|few|TRBD1
TGCAGTGCTAGAGGACAGGGGGCAGAGACCCAGTACTTC
CSARGQGAETQYF
>TRBJ2-5|TRBV7-9|many|TRBD1
TGTGCCAGCAGCTTGAAGTACGCCAGGGGGCGGCAAGAGACCCAGTACTTC
CASSLKYARGRQETQYF
>TRBJ1-1|TRBV6-5|many|-
TGTGCCAGCAGTTACTCCGATGCGCTTGAGAACACTGAAGCTTTCTTT
CASSYSDALENTEAFF
>TRBJ1-1|TRBV7-9|many|-
TGTGCCAGCAGCTTAACCGGGAACTTAGGCGCTGAAGCTTTCTTT
CASSLTGNLGAEAFF
>TRBJ2-3|TRBV27|-|-
TGTGCCAGCAGTACCCTTACAGATACGCAGTATTTT
CASSTLTDTQYF
>TRBJ1-6|TRBV7-8|few|-
TGTGCCAGCAGCCCGGAGGGGCGTAACTATAATTCACCCCTCCACTTT
CASSPEGRNYNSPLHF
>TRBJ2-7|TRBV15|-|TRBD1
TGTGCCACCAGCAGAGGCCAGGGGGCGCCTGAGCAGTACTTC
CATSRGQGAPEQYF
>TRBJ2-5|TRBV29-1|few|-
TGCAGCGTTTTCGGAAGCATCGAAGAGACCCAGTACTTC
CSVFGSIEETQYF
>TRBJ1-1|TRBV14|-|-
TGTGCCAGCAGCCAAGATCGGAGGGGCGCGGGGTACACTGAAGCTTTCTTT
CASSQDRRGAGYTEAFF
>TRBJ2-5|TRBV11-2|few|-
TGTGCCAGCAGCTTACCAAGGACAGCCGAGGAGACCCAGTACTTC
CASSLPRTAEETQYF
>TRBJ2-5|TRBV5-1|few|TRBD2
TGCGCCAGCAGCTTCGGGACTAGCAAAGAGACCCAGTACTTC
CASSFGTSKETQYF
>TRBJ2-5|TRBV3-1|few|TRBD2
TGTGCCAGCAGCCAAGATGGGGAGGGAGAGACCCAGTACTTC
CASSQDGEGETQYF
>TRBJ1-4|TRBV30|-|-
TGTGCCTGGAGGGAAGCGGGTGCAACTAATGAAAAACTGTTTTTT
CAWREAGATNEKLFF
>TRBJ1-6|TRBV6-2/TRBV6-3|-|-
TGTGCCAGCAGTTACCTTCTGACTTACGCGGGATATGATTCACCCCTCCACTTT
CASSYLLTYAGYDSPLHF
>TRBJ2-1|TRBV29-1|many|TRBD1
TGCAGCGCAGGACAGGGTTCCTACAATGAGCAGTTCTTC
CSAGQGSYNEQFF
>TRBJ2-3|TRBV29-1|few|TRBD2
TGCAGCGCCAGGACTAGCGGGATTACGCAGTATTTT
CSARTSGITQYF
>TRBJ2-7|TRBV5-1|-|-
TGCGCCAGCAGCTCGGGAACCGGGGGCGAGCAGTACTTC
CASSSGTGGEQYF
>TRBJ2-7|TRBV6-5|-|-
TGTGCCAGCGCCATTGGCGGATCCTACTCCTACGAGCAGTACTTC
CASAIGGSYSYEQYF
>TRBJ2-7|TRBV6-2/TRBV6-3|-|-
TGTGCCAGCAGTTACGTGGGGAGCTCCTACGAGCAGTACTTC
CASSYVGSSYEQYF
>TRBJ1-5|TRBV12-3/TRBV12-4|-|-
TGTGCCACTGGGCGGGCGCCGGGCAATCAGCCCCAGCATTTT
CATGRAPGNQPQHF
>TRBJ1-1|TRBV6-1|few|-
TGTGCCAGCAGGGGCCCCTTTTCCGTGAACACTGAAGCTTTCTTT
CASRGPFSVNTEAFF
>TRBJ1-1|TRBV5-1|few|TRBD1
TGCGCCAGCAGCTTGCGGGCAGGGGGTAGTAACACTGAAGCTTTCTTT
CASSLRAGGSNTEAFF
>TRBJ2-7|TRBV2|-|-
TGTGCCAGCAGTGACGGCAGAACCTACGAGCAGTACTTC
CASSDGRTYEQYF
>TRBJ2-7|TRBV6-2/TRBV6-3|-|-
TGTGCCAGCAGTCCTGCCGACTACGAGCAGTACTTC
CASSPADYEQYF
>TRBJ1-5|TRBV28|-|-
TGTGCCAGCAGTTTATTACAGAGCAATCAGCCCCAGCATTTT
CASSLLQSNQPQHF
>TRBJ2-2|TRBV21-1|many|-
TGTGCCAGCAGCAAAGTACAGGGGGCTGCCGGGGAGCTGTTTTTT
CASSKVQGAAGELFF